This TCR beta chain was obtained from a study of shared clonotypes between healthy human individuals. Original handling: ImmunoSEQ output held junction-only sequences without quality scores, so filtering differed. Using immunoSEQ multiplex PCR, the repertoire was profiled, and TCRdb retains in-frame clones only, with some absent. V and J calls and clone size are as listed in that table; D and trimming were resolved from the DNA. The repertoire holds more than 900,000 clones, with more than 75% as singletons. The receptor comes from a man between 18 and 35 years old in good health. Some clones in this sample may be carry-over from other donors' samples. The material sequenced was memory CD4+ T cells from PBMCs. Indicated subset: CD45RA-negative fraction.

For the CDR3, the DNA is TGTGCCAGCAGTTCCGACAGGGGAGAGACCCAGTACTTC. Translating it yields CASSSDRGETQYF. The chain has TRBV7-2 and TRBJ2-5, with 8 bases fitting TRBD1. J gave up 4 bases and V 6 bases, and 4 bases lay outside the gene matches. The CDR3 contains 13 residues. CDR1 is SGHTA and CDR2 is FQGNSA in the germline V gene.